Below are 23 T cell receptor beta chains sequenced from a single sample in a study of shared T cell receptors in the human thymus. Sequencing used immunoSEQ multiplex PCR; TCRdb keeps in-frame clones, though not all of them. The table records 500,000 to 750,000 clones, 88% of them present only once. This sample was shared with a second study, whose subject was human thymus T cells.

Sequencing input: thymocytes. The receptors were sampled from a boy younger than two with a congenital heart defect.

CDR3 residues: CASSPKRDSRTSGNTIYF. For the CDR3, the DNA is TGTGCCAGCAGTCCGAAGCGGGACTCACGAACCTCTGGAAACACCATATATTTT. J is TRBJ1-3 and V is TRBV28; tentative D call: TRBD1 (5 bases). The CDR3 is made up of 18 amino acids. Germline CDR1 is MDHEN and CDR2 is SYDVKM. The germline V and J ends were trimmed by 5 bases and 0 bases, with 20 bases remaining between them.

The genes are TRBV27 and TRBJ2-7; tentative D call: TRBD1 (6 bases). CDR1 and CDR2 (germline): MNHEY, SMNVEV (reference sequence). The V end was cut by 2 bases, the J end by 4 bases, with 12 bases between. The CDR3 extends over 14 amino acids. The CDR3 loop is CASSLGTSPYEQYF. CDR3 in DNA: TGTGCCAGCAGTTTAGGGACATCCCCGTACGAGCAGTACTTC.

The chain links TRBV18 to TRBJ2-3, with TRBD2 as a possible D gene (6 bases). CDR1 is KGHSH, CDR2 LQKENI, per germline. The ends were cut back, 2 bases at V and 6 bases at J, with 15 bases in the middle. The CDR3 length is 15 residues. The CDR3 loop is CASSPIAAPLDTQYF. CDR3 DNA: TGTGCCAGCTCACCAATAGCGGCCCCCCTGGATACGCAGTATTTT.

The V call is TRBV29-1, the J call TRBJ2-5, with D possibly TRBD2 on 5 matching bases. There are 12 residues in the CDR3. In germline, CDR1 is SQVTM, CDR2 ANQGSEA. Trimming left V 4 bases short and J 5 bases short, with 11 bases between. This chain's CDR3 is CSVGPGSETQYF. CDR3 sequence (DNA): TGCAGCGTTGGTCCGGGGTCTGAGACCCAGTACTTC.

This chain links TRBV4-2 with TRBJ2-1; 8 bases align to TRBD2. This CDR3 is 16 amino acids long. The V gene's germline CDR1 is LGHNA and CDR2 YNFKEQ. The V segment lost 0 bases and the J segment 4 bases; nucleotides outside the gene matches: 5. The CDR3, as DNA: TGTGCCAGCAGCCAAGAGGGTAGCGGGGAGTACAATGAGCAGTTCTTC. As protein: CASSQEGSGEYNEQFF.

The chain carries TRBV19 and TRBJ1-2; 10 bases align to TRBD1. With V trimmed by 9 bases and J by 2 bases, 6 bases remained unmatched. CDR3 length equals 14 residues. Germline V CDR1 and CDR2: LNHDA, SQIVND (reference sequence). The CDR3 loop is CASSGDRGNYGYTF. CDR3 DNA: TGTGCCAGCTCGGGGGACAGGGGAAACTATGGCTACACCTTC.

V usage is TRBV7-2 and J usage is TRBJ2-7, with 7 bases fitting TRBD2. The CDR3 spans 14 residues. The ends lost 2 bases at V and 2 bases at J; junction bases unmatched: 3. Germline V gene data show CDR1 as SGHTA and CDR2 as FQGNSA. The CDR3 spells CASSLQGLAYEQYF. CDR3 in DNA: TGTGCCAGCAGCTTACAAGGACTAGCCTACGAGCAGTACTTC.

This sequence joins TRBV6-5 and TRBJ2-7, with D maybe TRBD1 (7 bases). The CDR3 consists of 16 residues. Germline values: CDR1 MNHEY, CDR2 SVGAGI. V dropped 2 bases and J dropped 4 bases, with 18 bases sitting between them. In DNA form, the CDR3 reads TGTGCCAGCAGTTACCCCCGAGGCAGGGGGGAATACGAGCAGTACTTC. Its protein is CASSYPRGRGEYEQYF.

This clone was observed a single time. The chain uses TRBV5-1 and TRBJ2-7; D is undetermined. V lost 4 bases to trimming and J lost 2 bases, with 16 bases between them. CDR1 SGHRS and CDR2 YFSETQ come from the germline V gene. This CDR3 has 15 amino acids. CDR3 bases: TGCGCCAGCAGCCTAAAACCCAAAGAAACCTACGAGCAGTACTTC. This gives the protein CASSLKPKETYEQYF.

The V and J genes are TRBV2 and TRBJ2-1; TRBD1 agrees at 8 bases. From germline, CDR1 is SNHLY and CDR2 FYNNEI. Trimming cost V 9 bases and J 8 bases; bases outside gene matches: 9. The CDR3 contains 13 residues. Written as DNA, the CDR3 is TGTGCCAGTTGGGACAGGAGGAGGGATGAGCAGTTCTTC. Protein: CASWDRRRDEQFF.

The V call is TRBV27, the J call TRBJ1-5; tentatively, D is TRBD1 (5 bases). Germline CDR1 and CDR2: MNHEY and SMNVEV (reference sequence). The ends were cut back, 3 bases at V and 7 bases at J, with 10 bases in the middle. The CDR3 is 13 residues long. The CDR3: CASSLCGGQPQHF. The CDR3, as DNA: TGTGCCAGCAGTTTGTGTGGGGGGCAGCCCCAGCATTTT.

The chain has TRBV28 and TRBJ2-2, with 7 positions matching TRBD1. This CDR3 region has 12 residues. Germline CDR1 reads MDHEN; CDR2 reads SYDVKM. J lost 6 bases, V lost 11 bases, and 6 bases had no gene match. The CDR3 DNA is TGTGCCGTCCGACAGGGCCCCGGGGAGCTGTTTTTT. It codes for CAVRQGPGELFF.

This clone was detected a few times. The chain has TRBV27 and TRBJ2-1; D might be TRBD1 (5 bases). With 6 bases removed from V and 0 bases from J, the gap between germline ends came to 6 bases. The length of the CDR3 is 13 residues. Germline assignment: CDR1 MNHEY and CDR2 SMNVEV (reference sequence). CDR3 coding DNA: TGTGCCAGCAGAGGGGACTCCTACAATGAGCAGTTCTTC. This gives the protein CASRGDSYNEQFF.

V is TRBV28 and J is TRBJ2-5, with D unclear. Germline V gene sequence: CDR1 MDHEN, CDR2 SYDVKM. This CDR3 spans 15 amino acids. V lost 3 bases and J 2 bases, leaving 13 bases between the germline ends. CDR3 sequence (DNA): TGTGCCAGCAGTTTCGAGTTGGTGAAGCAAGAGACCCAGTACTTC. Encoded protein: CASSFELVKQETQYF.

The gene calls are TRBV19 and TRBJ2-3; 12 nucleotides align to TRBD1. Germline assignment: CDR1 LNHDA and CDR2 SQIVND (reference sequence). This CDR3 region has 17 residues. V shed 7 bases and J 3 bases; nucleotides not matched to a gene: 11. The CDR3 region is CASKGQGAGVRTDTQYF. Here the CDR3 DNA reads TGTGCCAGTAAGGGACAGGGGGCAGGAGTTAGGACAGATACGCAGTATTTT.

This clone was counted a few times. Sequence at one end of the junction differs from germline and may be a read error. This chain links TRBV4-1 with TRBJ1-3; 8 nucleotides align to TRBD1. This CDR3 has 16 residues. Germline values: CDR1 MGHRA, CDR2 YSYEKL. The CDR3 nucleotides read TGCGCCAGCAGCCAAGATCGCACAGGGGGTTCCCCCAATAAGATTTTT. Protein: CASSQDRTGGSPNKIF.

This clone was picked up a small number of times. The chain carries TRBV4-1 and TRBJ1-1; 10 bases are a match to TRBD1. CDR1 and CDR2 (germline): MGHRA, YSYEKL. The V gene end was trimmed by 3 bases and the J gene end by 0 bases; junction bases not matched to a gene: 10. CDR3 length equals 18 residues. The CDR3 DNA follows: TGCGCCAGCAGCCACTCCCGGGACAGGGGTTTCATGAACACTGAAGCTTTCTTT. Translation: CASSHSRDRGFMNTEAFF.

The CDR3 coding sequence is TGTGCCAGCAGCTTAGCGTTAGGACTGAACACCGGGGAGCTGTTTTTT. Its translation: CASSLALGLNTGELFF. The chain is built from TRBV7-8 and TRBJ2-2, with D possibly matching TRBD2 (5 bases). The CDR3 totals 16 residues. CDR1 and CDR2 from the germline V gene are SGHVS and FQNEAQ. Trimming stripped 0 bases from V and 1 base from J, with 9 bases between.

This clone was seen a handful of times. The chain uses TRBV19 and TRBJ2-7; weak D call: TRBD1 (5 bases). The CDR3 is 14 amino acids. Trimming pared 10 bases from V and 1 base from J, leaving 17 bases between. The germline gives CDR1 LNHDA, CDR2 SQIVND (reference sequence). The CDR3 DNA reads TGTGCCACTTCCCTCCAGGGCAGGTCCTACGAGCAGTACTTC. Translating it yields CATSLQGRSYEQYF.

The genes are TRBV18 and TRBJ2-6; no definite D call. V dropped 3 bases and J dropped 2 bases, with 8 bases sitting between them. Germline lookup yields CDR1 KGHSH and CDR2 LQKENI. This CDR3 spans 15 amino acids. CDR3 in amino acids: CASSPGPTGANVLTF. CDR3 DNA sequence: TGTGCCAGCTCACCCGGTCCGACTGGGGCCAACGTCCTGACTTTC.

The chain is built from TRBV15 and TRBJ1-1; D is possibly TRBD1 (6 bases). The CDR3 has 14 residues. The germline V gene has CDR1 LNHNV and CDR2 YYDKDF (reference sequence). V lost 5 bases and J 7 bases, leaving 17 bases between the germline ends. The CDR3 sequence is CATSGPGHPREAFF. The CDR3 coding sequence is TGTGCCACCAGCGGACCGGGACACCCCCGTGAAGCTTTCTTT.

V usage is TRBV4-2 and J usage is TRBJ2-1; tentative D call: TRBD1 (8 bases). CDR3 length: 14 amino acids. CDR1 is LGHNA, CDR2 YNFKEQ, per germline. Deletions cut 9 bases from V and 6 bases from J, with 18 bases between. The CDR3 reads CASSRYRGGNEQFF. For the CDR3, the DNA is TGTGCCAGTTCCCGATACAGGGGGGGCAATGAGCAGTTCTTC.

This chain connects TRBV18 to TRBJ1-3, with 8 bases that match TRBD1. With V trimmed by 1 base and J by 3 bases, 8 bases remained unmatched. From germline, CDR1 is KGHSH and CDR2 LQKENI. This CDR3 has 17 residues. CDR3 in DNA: TGTGCCAGCTCACCACTACAACTCGGACAGGGTGGAAACACCATATATTTT. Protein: CASSPLQLGQGGNTIYF.